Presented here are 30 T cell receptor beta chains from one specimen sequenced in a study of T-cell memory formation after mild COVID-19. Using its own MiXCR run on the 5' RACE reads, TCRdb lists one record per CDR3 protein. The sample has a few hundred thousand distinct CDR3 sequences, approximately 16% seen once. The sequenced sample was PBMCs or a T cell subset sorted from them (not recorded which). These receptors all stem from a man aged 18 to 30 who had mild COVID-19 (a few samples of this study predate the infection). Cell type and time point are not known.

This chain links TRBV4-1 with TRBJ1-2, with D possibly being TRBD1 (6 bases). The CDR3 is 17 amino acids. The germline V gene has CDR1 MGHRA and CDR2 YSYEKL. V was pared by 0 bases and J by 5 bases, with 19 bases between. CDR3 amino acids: CASSQDPRAGVRYGYTF. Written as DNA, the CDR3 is TGCGCCAGCAGCCAAGATCCCCGGGCAGGGGTTAGGTATGGCTACACCTTC.

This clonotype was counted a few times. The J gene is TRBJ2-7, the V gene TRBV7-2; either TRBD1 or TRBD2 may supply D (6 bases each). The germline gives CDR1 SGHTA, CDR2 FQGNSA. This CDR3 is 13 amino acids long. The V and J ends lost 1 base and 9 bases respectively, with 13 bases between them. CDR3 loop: CASSLVGGSGQYF. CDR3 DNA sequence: TGTGCCAGCAGCTTAGTAGGGGGGTCCGGGCAGTACTTC.

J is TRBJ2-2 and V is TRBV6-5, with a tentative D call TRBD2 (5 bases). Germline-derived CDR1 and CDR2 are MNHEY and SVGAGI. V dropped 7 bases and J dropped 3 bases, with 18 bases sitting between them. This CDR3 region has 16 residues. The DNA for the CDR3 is TGTGCCAGCATTCCCCGGCCGGAGGACGACACCGGGGAGCTGTTTTTT. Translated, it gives CASIPRPEDDTGELFF.

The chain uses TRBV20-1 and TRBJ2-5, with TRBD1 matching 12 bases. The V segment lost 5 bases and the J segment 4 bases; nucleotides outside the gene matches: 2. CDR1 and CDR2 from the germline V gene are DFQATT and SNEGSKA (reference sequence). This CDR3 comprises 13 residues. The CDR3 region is CSAGTGGAETQYF. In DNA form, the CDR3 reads TGCAGTGCTGGGACAGGGGGCGCAGAGACCCAGTACTTC.

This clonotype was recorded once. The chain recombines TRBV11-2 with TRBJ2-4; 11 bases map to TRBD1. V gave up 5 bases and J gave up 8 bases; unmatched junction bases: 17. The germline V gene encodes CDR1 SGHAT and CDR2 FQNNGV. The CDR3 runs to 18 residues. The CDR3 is CASSPRDRGFFAQDIQYF. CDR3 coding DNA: TGTGCCAGCAGCCCCCGGGACAGGGGGTTCTTTGCTCAAGACATTCAGTACTTC.

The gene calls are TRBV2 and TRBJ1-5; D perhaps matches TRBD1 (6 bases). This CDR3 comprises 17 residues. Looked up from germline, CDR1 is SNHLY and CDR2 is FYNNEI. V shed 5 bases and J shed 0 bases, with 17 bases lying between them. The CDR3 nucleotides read TGTGCCAGCAGTAGCGGAGACTTAGGGGGTAGCAATCAGCCCCAGCATTTT. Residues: CASSSGDLGGSNQPQHF. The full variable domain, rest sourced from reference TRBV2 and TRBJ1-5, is EPEVTQTPSHQVTQMGQEVILRCVPISNHLYFYWYRQILGQKVEFLVSFYNNEISEKSEIFDDQFSVERPDGSNFTLKIRSTKLEDSAMYFCASSSGDLGGSNQPQHFGDGTRLSIL.

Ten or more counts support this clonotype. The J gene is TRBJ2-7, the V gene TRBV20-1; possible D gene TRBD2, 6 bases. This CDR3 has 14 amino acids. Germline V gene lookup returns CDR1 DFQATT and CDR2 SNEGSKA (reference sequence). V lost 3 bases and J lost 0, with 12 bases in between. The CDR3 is CSASQRANSYEQYF. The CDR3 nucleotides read TGCAGTGCTAGTCAGCGGGCGAACTCCTACGAGCAGTACTTC.

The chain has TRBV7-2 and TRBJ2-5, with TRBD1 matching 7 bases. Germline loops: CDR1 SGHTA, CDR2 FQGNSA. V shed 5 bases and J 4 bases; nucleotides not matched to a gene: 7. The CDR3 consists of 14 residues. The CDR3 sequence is CASSTNRGVETQYF. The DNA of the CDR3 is TGTGCCAGCAGCACTAACAGGGGAGTAGAGACCCAGTACTTC.

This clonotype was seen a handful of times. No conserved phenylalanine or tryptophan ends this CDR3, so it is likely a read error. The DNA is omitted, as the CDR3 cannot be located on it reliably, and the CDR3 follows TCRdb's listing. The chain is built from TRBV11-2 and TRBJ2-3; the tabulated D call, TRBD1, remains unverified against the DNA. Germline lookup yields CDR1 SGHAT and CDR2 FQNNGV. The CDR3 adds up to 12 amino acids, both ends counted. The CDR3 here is CASSLGWGAVGI.

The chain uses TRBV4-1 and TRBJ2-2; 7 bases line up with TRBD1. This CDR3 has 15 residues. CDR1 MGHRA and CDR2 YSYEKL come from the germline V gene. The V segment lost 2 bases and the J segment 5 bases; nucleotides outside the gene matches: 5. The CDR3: CASSQSTGTTGELFF. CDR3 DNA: TGCGCCAGCAGCCAATCGACAGGGACGACCGGGGAGCTGTTTTTT.

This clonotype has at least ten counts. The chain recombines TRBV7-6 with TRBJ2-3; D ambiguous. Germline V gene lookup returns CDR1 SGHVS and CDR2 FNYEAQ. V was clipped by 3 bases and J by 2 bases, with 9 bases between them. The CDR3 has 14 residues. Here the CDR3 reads CASSFRESTDTQYF. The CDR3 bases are TGTGCCAGCAGCTTCCGAGAGTCCACAGATACGCAGTATTTT.

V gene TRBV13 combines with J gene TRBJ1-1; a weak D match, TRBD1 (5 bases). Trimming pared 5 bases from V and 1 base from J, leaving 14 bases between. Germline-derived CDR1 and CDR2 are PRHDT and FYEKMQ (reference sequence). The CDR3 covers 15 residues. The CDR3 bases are TGTGCCAGCAGCGACTTACAGGTGAAGAACACTGAAGCTTTCTTT. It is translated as CASSDLQVKNTEAFF.

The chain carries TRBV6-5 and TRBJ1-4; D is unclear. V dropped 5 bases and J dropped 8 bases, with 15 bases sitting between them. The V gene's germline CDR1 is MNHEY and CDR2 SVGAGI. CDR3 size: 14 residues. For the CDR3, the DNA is TGTGCCAGCAGTAGGGCGCCTAAAGGAGAAAAACTGTTTTTT. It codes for CASSRAPKGEKLFF.

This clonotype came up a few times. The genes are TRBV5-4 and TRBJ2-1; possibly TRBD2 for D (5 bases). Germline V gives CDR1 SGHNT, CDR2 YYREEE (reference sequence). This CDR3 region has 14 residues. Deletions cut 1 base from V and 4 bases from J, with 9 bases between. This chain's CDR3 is CASSLHGEYNEQFF. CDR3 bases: TGTGCCAGCAGCTTGCACGGGGAATACAATGAGCAGTTCTTC.

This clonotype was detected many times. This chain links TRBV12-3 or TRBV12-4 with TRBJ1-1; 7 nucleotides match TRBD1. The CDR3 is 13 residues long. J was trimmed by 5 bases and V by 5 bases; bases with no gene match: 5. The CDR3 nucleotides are TGTGCCAGCAGTACAGGGGAGGGAACTGAAGCTTTCTTT. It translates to CASSTGEGTEAFF.

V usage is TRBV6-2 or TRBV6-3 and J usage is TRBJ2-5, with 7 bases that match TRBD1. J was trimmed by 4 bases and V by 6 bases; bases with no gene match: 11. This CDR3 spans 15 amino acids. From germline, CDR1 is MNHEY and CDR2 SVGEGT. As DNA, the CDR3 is TGTGCCAGCAGGAGCCGAGACAGGGTTTTAGAGACCCAGTACTTC. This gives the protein CASRSRDRVLETQYF.

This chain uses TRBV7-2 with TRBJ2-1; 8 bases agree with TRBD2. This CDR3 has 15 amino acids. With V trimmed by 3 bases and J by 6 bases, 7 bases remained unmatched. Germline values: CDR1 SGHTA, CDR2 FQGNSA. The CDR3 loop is CASSLPAGDVNEQFF. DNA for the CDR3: TGTGCCAGCAGCTTGCCAGCGGGGGATGTCAATGAGCAGTTCTTC.

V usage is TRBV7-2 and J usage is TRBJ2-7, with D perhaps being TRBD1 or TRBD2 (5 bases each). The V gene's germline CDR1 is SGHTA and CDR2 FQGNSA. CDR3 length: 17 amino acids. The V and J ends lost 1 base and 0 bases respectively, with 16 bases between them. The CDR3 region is CASSLGGAGRFSYEQYF. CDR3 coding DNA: TGTGCCAGCAGCTTAGGAGGGGCAGGTAGATTCTCCTACGAGCAGTACTTC.

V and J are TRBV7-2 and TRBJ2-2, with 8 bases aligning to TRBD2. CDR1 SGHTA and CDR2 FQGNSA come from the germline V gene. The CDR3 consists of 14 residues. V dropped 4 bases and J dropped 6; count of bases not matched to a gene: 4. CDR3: CASSSGGAAGELFF. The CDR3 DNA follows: TGTGCCAGCAGCTCCGGGGGGGCCGCCGGGGAGCTGTTTTTT.

CDR3: CSAGGQGLGNQPQHF. The CDR3 DNA reads TGCAGTGCTGGGGGACAGGGTCTTGGCAATCAGCCCCAGCATTTT. This chain joins TRBV20-1 and TRBJ1-5, with TRBD1 identical over 9 bases. Germline V gene lookup returns CDR1 DFQATT and CDR2 SNEGSKA (reference sequence). This CDR3 has 15 amino acids. The junction had 7 bases not matched to a gene; V was cut back by 5 bases and J by 2 bases.

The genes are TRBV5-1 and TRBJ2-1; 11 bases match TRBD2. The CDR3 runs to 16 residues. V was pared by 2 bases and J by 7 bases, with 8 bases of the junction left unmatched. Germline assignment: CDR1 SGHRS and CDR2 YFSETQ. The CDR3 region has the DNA TGCGCCAGCAGCTTAAGTAGCGGGGGGGCCTGGAATGAGCAGTTCTTC. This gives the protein CASSLSSGGAWNEQFF.

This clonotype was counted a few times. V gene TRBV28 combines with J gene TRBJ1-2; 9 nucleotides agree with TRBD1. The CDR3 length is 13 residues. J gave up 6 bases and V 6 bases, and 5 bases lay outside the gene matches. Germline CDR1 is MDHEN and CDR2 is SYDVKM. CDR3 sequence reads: CASRVQGANGYTF. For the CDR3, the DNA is TGTGCCAGCAGGGTACAGGGGGCAAATGGCTACACCTTC.

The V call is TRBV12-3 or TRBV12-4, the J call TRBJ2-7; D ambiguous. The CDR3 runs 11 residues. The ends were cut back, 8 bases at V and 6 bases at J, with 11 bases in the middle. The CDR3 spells CASALSGEQYF. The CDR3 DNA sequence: TGTGCCAGCGCTCTCTCAGGCGAGCAGTACTTC.

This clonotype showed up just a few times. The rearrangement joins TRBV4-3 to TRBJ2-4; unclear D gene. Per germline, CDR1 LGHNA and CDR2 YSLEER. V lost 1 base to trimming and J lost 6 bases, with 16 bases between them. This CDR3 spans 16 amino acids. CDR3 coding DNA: TGCGCCAGCAGCCAAGTTTCTGGCTCCGGCTCAAACATTCAGTACTTC. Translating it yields CASSQVSGSGSNIQYF.

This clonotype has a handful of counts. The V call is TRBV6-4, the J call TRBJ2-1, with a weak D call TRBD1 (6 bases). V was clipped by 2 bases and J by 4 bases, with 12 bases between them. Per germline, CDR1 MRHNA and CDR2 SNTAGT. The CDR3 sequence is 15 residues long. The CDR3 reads CASSDGRGPYNEQFF. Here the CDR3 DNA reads TGTGCCAGCAGTGACGGCAGGGGACCTTACAATGAGCAGTTCTTC.

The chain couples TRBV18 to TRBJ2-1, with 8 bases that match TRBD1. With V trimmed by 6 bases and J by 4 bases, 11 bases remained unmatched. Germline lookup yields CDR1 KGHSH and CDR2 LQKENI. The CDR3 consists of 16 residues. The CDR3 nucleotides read TGTGCCAGCTCTCCCACACCGGGACAGGATTACAATGAGCAGTTCTTC. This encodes CASSPTPGQDYNEQFF.

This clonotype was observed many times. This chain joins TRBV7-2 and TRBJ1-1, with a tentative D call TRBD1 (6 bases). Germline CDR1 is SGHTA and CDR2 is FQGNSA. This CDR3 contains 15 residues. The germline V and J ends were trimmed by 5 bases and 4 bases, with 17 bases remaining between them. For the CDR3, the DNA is TGTGCCAGCAGCCTGATTGGGGGCCCGGGCACTGAAGCTTTCTTT. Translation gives CASSLIGGPGTEAFF.

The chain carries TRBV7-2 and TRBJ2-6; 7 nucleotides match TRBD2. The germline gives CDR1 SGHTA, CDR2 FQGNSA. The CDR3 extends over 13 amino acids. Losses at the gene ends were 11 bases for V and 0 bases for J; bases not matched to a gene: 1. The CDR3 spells CAGGGSGANVLTF. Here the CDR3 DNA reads TGTGCCGGGGGGGGCTCTGGGGCCAACGTCCTGACTTTC.

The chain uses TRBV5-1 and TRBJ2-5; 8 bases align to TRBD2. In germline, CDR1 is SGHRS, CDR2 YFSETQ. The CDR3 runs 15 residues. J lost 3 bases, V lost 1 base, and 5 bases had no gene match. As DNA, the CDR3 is TGCGCCAGCAGCTTGTCCGCGGGGGGCAAAGAGACCCAGTACTTC. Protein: CASSLSAGGKETQYF.

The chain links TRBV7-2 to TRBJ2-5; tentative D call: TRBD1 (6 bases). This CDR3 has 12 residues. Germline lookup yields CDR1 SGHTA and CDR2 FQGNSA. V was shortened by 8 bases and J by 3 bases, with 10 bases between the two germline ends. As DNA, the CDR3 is TGTGCCAGCCGCAGACAGGAAGAGACCCAGTACTTC. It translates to CASRRQEETQYF.